This T cell receptor (beta chain) was observed in a study of technical replicates of blood from several donors. The CDR3 is 14 amino acids. Looked up from germline, CDR1 is MDHEN and CDR2 is SYDVKM. V was shortened by 2 bases and J by 6 bases, with 12 bases between the two germline ends. Clones were read by immunoSEQ multiplex PCR, and TCRdb kept only the in-frame ones, dropping some. The sample consists of roughly 83,000 clones, approximately 92% of them appearing once. The origin of this receptor is a human donor in good health. The rearrangement joins TRBV28 to TRBJ2-3; weak D call: TRBD2 (6 bases). The material sequenced was T cells isolated from PBMCs. CDR3 nucleotide sequence: TGTGCCAGCAGTTTAGGGACTCCCTTGGATACGCAGTATTTT. This encodes CASSLGTPLDTQYF. The variable domain in full, with the rest retrieved from reference TRBV28 and TRBJ2-3, is DVKVTQSSRYLVKRTGEKVFLECVQDMDHENMFWYRQDPGLGLRLIYFSYDVKMKEKGDIPEGYSVSREKKERFSLILESASTNQTSMYLCASSLGTPLDTQYFGPGTRLTVL.